This T cell receptor beta chain was sequenced during a study of shared clonotypes between healthy human individuals (dated by TCRdb to 2018 to 2020). About the study as a whole: The cohort comprised a couple of women and a few men aged 18 to 49 years. To estimate repertoire size and how much clonotypes are shared between individuals, the study performed deep sequencing of blood TCR repertoires from about 5 healthy adults. Per donor, leukapheresis produced somewhere between about 0.94 and 9.5 billion PBMCs. To increase sequencing depth and limit assay-specific biases, different laboratories used diverse techniques to prepare libraries and sequence TCR repertoires. For each donor, CD4 naive and CD4 memory were each run on three plates, CD8 naive on two plates, and CD8 memory on one plate.

The donors were healthy, HIV-negative adults who had no recently reported acute infections or vaccinations. All donors were Caucasian adults living in Nashville, Tennessee, USA. CD4+ T cells were enriched by magnetic negative selection; naive cells were then positively selected on CD45RA, and the negative fraction formed the memory subset. Blood was obtained by leukapheresis, after which PBMCs were separated by Ficoll-Histopaque density gradient centrifugation and cryopreserved in liquid nitrogen vapor phase. Analytical flow cytometry was used to check the purity and quantity of every magnetically sorted T cell population. Genomic DNA was isolated from every sorted fraction and measured by UV absorbance on a Nanodrop 2000c. V gives up 6 bases and J gives up 1 base, and the segment between their germline ends measures 10 bases. CDR1 and CDR2 are read off the germline V gene as SGHRS and YFSETQ. There are 13 amino acids in the CDR3, from cysteine to phenylalanine inclusive. Of the read, only the CDR3 DNA is kept; its 39 bases are in frame from base 1.

Results and caveats for the whole study, not just this receptor: Larger estimated clonotype richness was generally found for naive subsets than for memory subsets. Incomplete sequencing was indicated by rarefaction of sorted-subset datasets, despite the large sequencing depth. Only blood was sampled, and tissue TCR repertoires likely differ from those in blood. Clonotypes shared by all four sorted-subset donors showed higher generation probabilities than non-shared clonotypes. Pairwise subsampling led to the expectation that sequencing depth would affect the degree of clonotype sharing among donors. About 4.5% of naive CD4, roughly 3.5% of naive CD8, about 2.5% of memory CD4, and less than 0.45% of memory CD8 clonotypes were shared across several donors. Because the study included only a small number of donors, the genetic and exposure-history diversity represented was limited.

For this clone: Its antigen target is currently unknown. Per-base quality was not reported, and no clone a single base away is much larger than it.

Using the deep immunoSEQ assay, TCR CDR3 regions were amplified from genomic DNA by multiplex PCR. Extracted genomic DNA from each cell subset was spread evenly across all wells of several immunoSEQ 96-well plates, with each plate serving as a replicate. For sorted subsets, around 200 ng genomic DNA, equal to 30,000 to 35,000 T cell genomes, was loaded into each replicate PCR. Purified libraries were quantified with a Qubit 3.0 fluorometer, sized on a Bioanalyzer 2100, and re-quantified with the KAPA Library Quantification kit. Every immunoSEQ 96-well plate was sequenced on a separate single-read 150-cycle Illumina NextSeq 550 flow cell. The authors' pipeline ran thus. The immunoSEQ output contained only junctional sequences without quality scores, so filtering could not match that applied to full-length reads. To assign V/J genes and CDR3, sequences were annotated against IMGT germline references using PyIR, a Python wrapper for IgBLAST v1.9. Reads were removed for weak V/J assignments (E-value above 1e-6), missing CDR3, stop codons, out-of-frame junctions, or ambiguous translated residues. V3J clonotypes were defined by identical inferred V gene, J gene, and CDR3 amino acid sequence. Percentage overlap between repertoires was calculated by dividing the number of shared unique clonotypes by the size of the smaller repertoire. Three approaches were used to assess repertoire richness: RTK rarefaction, the Chao1 estimator, and Recon v2.1 estimates of unobserved clonotypes. Generation probabilities were computed with OLGA for all TCRbeta clonotypes obtained by the gDNA method from a few donors. TCRdb mirrors the immuneACCESS table, restricted to in-frame sequences. Some clones are absent from its copies; in checked studies, under half trace to an unresolved V gene, and the reason for the others is unknown. That table furnishes V, J and clone size, whereas the DNA furnished D and trimming. The sample table lists over a million clones, roughly 96% of them with a count of one. More than 0.9% of the sample is in the top ten clones.

The clonotype was recovered from a man aged 25-40 years in good health. Specimen: naive CD4+ T cells sorted from blood. The cell subset or site label, read with the paper, signifies: CD45RA+ positively selected. This chain joins TRBV5-1 to TRBJ1-1; too little of a D gene remains to name it. The nucleotides are TGCGCCAGCACGAGGGAAAGGAACACTGAAGCTTTCTTT. The encoded protein is CASTRERNTEAFF.